The 13 T cell receptor beta chains presented below share a single source sample, sequenced in a study of blood T cell repertoires in COVID-19. Using immunoSEQ multiplex PCR, the repertoire was profiled, and TCRdb retains in-frame clones only, with some absent. The sample records about 200,000 clones, 70% to 90% being singletons. The material sequenced was peripheral blood. The receptors originated from a man in his fifties or sixties with COVID-19, enrolled during active disease.

This chain connects TRBV10-3 to TRBJ1-6; a possible D gene is TRBD1 (5 bases). Germline V gene sequence: CDR1 ENHRY, CDR2 SYGVKD. CDR3 length: 15 residues. V gave up 6 bases and J gave up 10 bases, with 19 bases separating them. The CDR3 DNA reads TGTGCCATCAGCCCCATGCGTTTAGGGGCCTCACCCCTCCACTTT. Its translation: CAISPMRLGASPLHF.

This clone was counted once. The chain employs TRBV2 and TRBJ2-3; 11 bases line up with TRBD2. CDR1 and CDR2 from the germline V gene are SNHLY and FYNNEI. Trimming cost V 6 bases and J 4 bases; bases outside gene matches: 6. The CDR3 length is 15 residues. CDR3 loop: CASRVLAGVSDTQYF. CDR3 bases: TGTGCCAGCAGAGTACTAGCGGGAGTTTCAGATACGCAGTATTTT.

The V call is TRBV28, the J call TRBJ1-1, with TRBD1 matching over 8 bases. V was clipped by 6 bases and J by 7 bases; unmatched bases: 7. Germline loops: CDR1 MDHEN, CDR2 SYDVKM. The CDR3 is 13 residues long. CDR3 residues: CASSRRDRSEAFF. The CDR3 coding sequence is TGTGCCAGCAGCCGCCGGGACAGGAGTGAAGCTTTCTTT. The whole variable domain, remainder taken from reference TRBV28 and TRBJ1-1, is DVKVTQSSRYLVKRTGEKVFLECVQDMDHENMFWYRQDPGLGLRLIYFSYDVKMKEKGDIPEGYSVSREKKERFSLILESASTNQTSMYLCASSRRDRSEAFFGQGTRLTVV.

The chain uses TRBV7-8 and TRBJ2-1, with 9 bases fitting TRBD2. The CDR3 totals 14 residues. Unmatched junction bases numbered 5, after V lost 3 bases and J lost 8 bases. Germline V CDR1 and CDR2: SGHVS, FQNEAQ. CDR3 sequence (DNA): TGTGCCAGCAGCTTCGGGACTAGCCGGGATGAGCAGTTCTTC. Its translation is CASSFGTSRDEQFF.

The rearrangement uses TRBV9 and TRBJ2-6; D uncertain. The CDR3 consists of 15 residues. Per germline, CDR1 SGDLS and CDR2 YYNGEE. Trimming shortened V by 3 bases and J by 3 bases, and 10 bases separated the two germline ends. This CDR3 reads CASSEATHGANVLTF. The CDR3 nucleotides are TGTGCCAGCAGCGAAGCAACGCATGGGGCCAACGTCCTGACTTTC.

This chain links TRBV11-1 with TRBJ2-1; tentatively, D is TRBD2 (5 bases). Germline CDR1 is SGHAT and CDR2 is FQDESV (reference sequence). CDR3 length: 12 residues. Trimming left V 3 bases short and J 9 bases short, with 9 bases between. The CDR3 bases are TGTGCCAGCAGCTTCGGCGAGGGTGAGCAGTTCTTC. Translation gives CASSFGEGEQFF. Filled out from reference TRBV11-1 and TRBJ2-1, the complete variable domain reads EAEVAQSPRYKITEKSQAVAFWCDPISGHATLYWYRQILGQGPELLVQFQDESVVDDSQLPKDRFSAERLKGVDSTLKIQPAELGDSAMYLCASSFGEGEQFFGPGTRLTVL.

The chain uses TRBV7-8 and TRBJ1-1, with TRBD1 matching 8 bases. J was trimmed by 5 bases and V by 4 bases; bases with no gene match: 9. The CDR3 runs to 15 residues. CDR1 is SGHVS and CDR2 is FQNEAQ in the germline V gene. The CDR3 region is CASSSQGARRTEAFF. As DNA, the CDR3 is TGTGCCAGCAGCTCCCAGGGGGCCCGAAGGACTGAAGCTTTCTTT.

This clone was found many times. This rearrangement joins TRBV3-1 (or the pseudogene TRBV3-2) to TRBJ1-2; TRBD1 matches 7 bases. CDR1 is LGHDT, CDR2 YNNKEL, per germline (reference sequence). After removal of 2 bases from V and 3 bases from J, the junction contained 3 bases not matched to a gene. The CDR3 spans 14 residues. The CDR3 DNA reads TGTGCCAGCAGCCAAAAGGGGGCGCACTATGGCTACACCTTC. It is translated as CASSQKGAHYGYTF.

The chain employs TRBV2 and TRBJ2-1; 8 positions agree with TRBD1. From germline, CDR1 is SNHLY and CDR2 FYNNEI. J was trimmed by 0 bases and V by 9 bases; bases with no gene match: 7. The CDR3 extends over 15 amino acids. CDR3 sequence reads: CASRQGRSSYNEQFF. The CDR3, as DNA: TGTGCCAGTCGACAGGGGCGATCCTCCTACAATGAGCAGTTCTTC.

V gene TRBV6-1 combines with J gene TRBJ1-6, with TRBD1 matching 7 bases. Germline loops: CDR1 MNHNS, CDR2 SASEGT. The CDR3 totals 14 residues. J gave up 18 bases and V 0 bases, and 11 bases lay outside the gene matches. The CDR3 loop is CASSEAKSRDRAHF. The CDR3 nucleotides read TGTGCCAGCAGTGAAGCCAAGAGTCGGGACAGAGCCCACTTT.

The rearrangement joins TRBV6-6 to TRBJ2-5; D uncertain. Looked up from germline, CDR1 is MNHNY and CDR2 is SVGAGI (reference sequence). The CDR3 is 14 amino acids. V was clipped by 9 bases and J by 5 bases, with 19 bases between them. The CDR3 bases are TGTGCCAGATCCACAGCCGACGGCTGGGAGACCCAGTACTTC. As protein: CARSTADGWETQYF.

V is TRBV24-1 and J is TRBJ2-3; D is possibly TRBD2 (7 bases). The CDR3 consists of 17 residues. CDR1 is KGHDR and CDR2 is SFDVKD in the germline V gene. V lost 4 bases, J lost 2 bases, and 18 bases lay in between. CDR3 loop: CATSEQGSGIHTDTQYF. The CDR3 DNA follows: TGTGCCACCAGTGAACAGGGAAGCGGGATTCACACAGATACGCAGTATTTT.

The gene calls are TRBV2 and TRBJ1-5; D remains ambiguous. Per germline, CDR1 SNHLY and CDR2 FYNNEI. The CDR3 covers 14 residues. Trimming left V 7 bases short and J 0 bases short, with 10 bases between. CDR3 sequence (DNA): TGTGCCAGCAATGGCGGGAATAGCAATCAGCCCCAGCATTTT. Translated, it gives CASNGGNSNQPQHF.